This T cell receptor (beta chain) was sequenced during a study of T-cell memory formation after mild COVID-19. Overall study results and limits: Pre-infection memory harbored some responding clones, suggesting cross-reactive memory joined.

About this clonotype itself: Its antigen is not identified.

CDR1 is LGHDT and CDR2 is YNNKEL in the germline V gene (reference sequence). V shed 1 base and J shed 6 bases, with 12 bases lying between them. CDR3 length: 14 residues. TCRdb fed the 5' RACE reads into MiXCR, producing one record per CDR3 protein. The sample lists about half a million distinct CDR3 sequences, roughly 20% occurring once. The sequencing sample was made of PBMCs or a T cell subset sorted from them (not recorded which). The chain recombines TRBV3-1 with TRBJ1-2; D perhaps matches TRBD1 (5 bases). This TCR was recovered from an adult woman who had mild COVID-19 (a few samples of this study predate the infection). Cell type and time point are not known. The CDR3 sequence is CASSQGRGDDGYTF. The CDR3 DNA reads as TGTGCCAGCAGCCAAGGCCGAGGGGATGATGGCTACACCTTC.